This T cell receptor beta chain was captured in a study of T cell repertoires in cytomegalovirus infection. Each CDR3 protein is one row after TCRdb ran MiXCR on the reads. The sample has about 110,000 distinct CDR3 sequences; under 35% are singletons. A word on this clonotype: The antigen remains undetermined.

Trimming left V 6 bases short and J 3 bases short, with 15 bases between. CDR3 size: 15 residues. Germline CDR1 and CDR2: MNHEY and SVGAGI. This TCR came from a human donor in good health (CMV status not recorded). Some clones in this sample may be carry-over from other donors' samples. The source was CD8+ T cells from cultured PBMCs, collected from culture after CMV antigen stimulation. V and J are TRBV6-5 and TRBJ1-5, with D perhaps matching TRBD1 (6 bases). The CDR3 reads CASRRSGVFNQPQHF. CDR3 nucleotide sequence: TGTGCCAGCAGGCGCTCAGGGGTTTTCAATCAGCCCCAGCATTTT.